Below, 32 T cell receptor beta chains from the same sample are listed, as sequenced in a study of blood T cell repertoires in COVID-19. Sequenced by immunoSEQ multiplex PCR; TCRdb stores in-frame clones only, minus some. The sample carries some 340,000 clones, approximately 91% recorded once. The sample was PBMCs or T cells enriched from blood (not recorded which). These receptors came from a woman in her 30s who had been exposed to COVID-19.

The gene calls are TRBV7-3 and TRBJ2-4; D might be TRBD1 (6 bases). Germline CDR1 SGHTA, CDR2 FQGTGA. The germline V and J ends were trimmed by 5 bases and 7 bases, with 27 bases remaining between them. CDR3 length: 18 residues. The DNA of the CDR3 is TGTGCCAGCAGCCCCGGGACCTCGGGACCAGGGGCCTATAACATTCAGTACTTC. Protein: CASSPGTSGPGAYNIQYF.

This chain joins TRBV6-5 and TRBJ1-1; 11 nucleotides match TRBD1. The CDR3 runs to 16 residues. Germline CDR1 reads MNHEY; CDR2 reads SVGAGI. V lost 0 bases, J lost 3 bases, and 3 bases stayed unmatched. CDR3 sequence reads: CASSYSRDRGYTEAFF. CDR3 DNA: TGTGCCAGCAGTTACTCGCGGGACAGGGGGTACACTGAAGCTTTCTTT.

The chain has TRBV9 and TRBJ1-2; D call uncertain. Trimming removed 1 base at V and 4 bases at J, with 17 bases between. In germline, CDR1 is SGDLS, CDR2 YYNGEE. CDR3 size: 16 residues. CDR3 sequence: CASSVHDSRVGYGYTF. The CDR3, as DNA: TGTGCCAGCAGCGTACATGATTCGAGGGTCGGCTATGGCTACACCTTC.

The chain's CDR3 is CASSYPAGGKSEQFF. The CDR3, as DNA: TGTGCCAGCAGTTACCCCGCGGGCGGGAAGTCTGAGCAGTTCTTC. The rearrangement joins TRBV6-2 or TRBV6-3 to TRBJ2-1, with D possibly TRBD2 on 6 matching bases. This CDR3 is built from 15 residues. With 2 bases removed from V and 9 bases from J, the gap between germline ends came to 17 bases. Germline loops: CDR1 MNHEY, CDR2 SVGEGT.

The J gene is TRBJ2-7, the V gene TRBV5-6; D possibly corresponds to TRBD1 (6 bases). There are 13 residues in the CDR3. Per the germline V gene, CDR1 is SGHDT and CDR2 is YYEEEE. With 4 bases removed from V and 4 bases from J, the gap between germline ends came to 12 bases. The chain's CDR3 is CASSQRGGYEQYF. CDR3 DNA: TGTGCCAGCAGCCAAAGAGGGGGTTACGAGCAGTACTTC.

This clone was detected only once. The chain couples TRBV15 to TRBJ1-2; 10 bases match TRBD1. The junction had 5 bases not matched to a gene; V was cut back by 3 bases and J by 7 bases. Germline lookup yields CDR1 LNHNV and CDR2 YYDKDF (reference sequence). This CDR3 has 14 residues. This CDR3 is CATSRTGGWGGYTF. CDR3 coding DNA: TGTGCCACCAGCAGGACAGGGGGCTGGGGTGGCTACACCTTC.

This chain connects TRBV30 to TRBJ2-1, with 13 nucleotides matching TRBD2. The germline gives CDR1 GTSNPN, CDR2 SVGIG (reference sequence). V shed 4 bases, J shed 10 bases, and the junction held 4 bases outside the gene matches. The CDR3 covers 13 residues. CDR3 bases: TGTGCCTGGAACCCGGGACTAGCGGGGGAGCAGTTCTTC. It yields the protein CAWNPGLAGEQFF.

The chain uses TRBV2 and TRBJ2-3, with D perhaps TRBD2 (7 bases). The germline V and J ends were trimmed by 6 bases and 5 bases, with 18 bases remaining between them. Germline CDR1 SNHLY, CDR2 FYNNEI. The CDR3 loop spans 15 amino acids. Here the CDR3 reads CASRRSGGRVDTQYF. CDR3 nucleotides: TGTGCCAGCAGGCGTTCGGGGGGCAGGGTAGATACGCAGTATTTT.

The gene calls are TRBV3-1 (or the pseudogene TRBV3-2) and TRBJ1-3; D unclear. Germline CDR1 and CDR2: LGHDT and YNNKEL (reference sequence). V lost 4 bases, J lost 0 bases, and 10 bases lay in between. The CDR3 spans 15 residues. The CDR3 spells CASSPLVRSGNTIYF. CDR3 sequence (DNA): TGTGCCAGCAGCCCACTCGTTCGCTCTGGAAACACCATATATTTT.

The chain carries TRBV2 and TRBJ1-1, with a tentative D call TRBD1 (6 bases). The V and J ends lost 8 bases and 7 bases respectively, with 17 bases between them. CDR1 and CDR2 (germline): SNHLY, FYNNEI. CDR3 length equals 13 residues. This CDR3 reads CASFTHGQLEAFF. The CDR3 DNA is TGTGCCAGCTTCACACACGGACAGCTTGAAGCTTTCTTT.

The genes are TRBV7-3 and TRBJ2-2; unclear D gene. Trimming removed 5 bases at V and 5 bases at J, with 6 bases between. Germline V gene data show CDR1 as SGHTA and CDR2 as FQGTGA. This CDR3 is built from 12 residues. For the CDR3, the DNA is TGTGCCAGCAGCATCCTTACCGGGGAGCTGTTTTTT. It is translated as CASSILTGELFF.

V is TRBV4-3 and J is TRBJ1-1; unclear D gene. The germline V gene encodes CDR1 LGHNA and CDR2 YSLEER. The CDR3 spans 15 residues. Between the trimmed V and J ends, which lost 3 bases and 0 bases, there was a span of 11 bases. The CDR3 coding sequence is TGCGCCAGCAGCCAGGGCATGGGCATGAACACTGAAGCTTTCTTT. Translation gives CASSQGMGMNTEAFF.

This rearrangement joins TRBV18 to TRBJ1-6, with a possible D match to TRBD1 (5 bases). The CDR3 contains 20 residues. CDR1 and CDR2 (germline): KGHSH, LQKENI. Trimming left V 2 bases short and J 0 bases short, with 20 bases between. Here the CDR3 DNA reads TGTGCCAGCTCACCAACATGGACATTAAAGGCGAGCTCCTATAATTCACCCCTCCACTTT. Translated, it gives CASSPTWTLKASSYNSPLHF.

V usage is TRBV9 and J usage is TRBJ1-3, with 7 bases identical to TRBD1. With V trimmed by 4 bases and J by 0 bases, 7 bases remained unmatched. The CDR3 contains 16 residues. Germline V gene lookup returns CDR1 SGDLS and CDR2 YYNGEE. Here the CDR3 DNA reads TGTGCCAGCAGCCCGGCGTGGGACAGCTCTGGAAACACCATATATTTT. It translates to CASSPAWDSSGNTIYF.

V gene TRBV10-1 combines with J gene TRBJ2-5, with TRBD1 matching over 7 bases. The CDR3 has 13 residues. J lost 5 bases, V lost 9 bases, and 9 bases had no gene match. The germline CDR1 and CDR2 sequences are WNHNN and SYGVQD (reference sequence). CDR3 residues: CARTRQGRETQYF. In DNA form, the CDR3 reads TGCGCCAGGACCCGACAGGGTCGGGAGACCCAGTACTTC.

This rearrangement joins TRBV16 to TRBJ1-2; 9 nucleotides match TRBD1. Germline lookup yields CDR1 KGHSY and CDR2 FQNENV. The trim removed 3 bases at V and 3 bases at J, leaving 2 bases unmatched. The CDR3 is 14 residues long. The CDR3 is CASSHWTGDYGYTF. CDR3 DNA: TGTGCCAGCAGCCACTGGACAGGGGACTATGGCTACACCTTC. The complete variable domain, with remaining parts taken from reference TRBV16 and TRBJ1-2, reads GEEVAQTPKHLVRGEGQKAKLYCAPIKGHSYVFWYQQVLKNEFKFLISFQNENVFDETGMPKERFSAKCLPNSPCSLEIQATKLEDSAVYFCASSHWTGDYGYTFGSGTRLTVV.

In its sample, this clone was seen a few times. The chain employs TRBV4-2 and TRBJ1-2, with TRBD1 matching over 9 bases. V gave up 2 bases and J gave up 8 bases; unmatched junction bases: 6. The CDR3 is 14 residues long. Germline V gene sequence: CDR1 LGHNA, CDR2 YNFKEQ. The CDR3 DNA is TGTGCCAGCAGCCAACCAGACAGGGGGGAAGGCTACACCTTC. Its translation: CASSQPDRGEGYTF.

V is TRBV7-9 and J is TRBJ1-2; 8 nucleotides line up with TRBD1. CDR1 is SEHNR, CDR2 FQNEAQ, per germline (reference sequence). Unmatched junction bases numbered 9, after V lost 5 bases and J lost 4 bases. The CDR3 sequence is 15 residues long. The CDR3 DNA sequence: TGTGCCAGCAGCGCCTGGGACAGGCCCAGCTATGGCTACACCTTC. The encoded protein is CASSAWDRPSYGYTF.

CDR3 loop: CATSDTTGEETEAFF. In DNA, the CDR3 is TGTGCCACCAGTGATACAACAGGGGAAGAAACTGAAGCTTTCTTT. The chain uses TRBV24-1 and TRBJ1-1, with 7 positions matching TRBD1. The trim removed 3 bases at V and 5 bases at J, leaving 8 bases unmatched. The CDR3 length is 15 residues. Germline CDR1 reads KGHDR; CDR2 reads SFDVKD.

The chain couples TRBV20-1 to TRBJ2-7; D unclear. V was clipped by 3 bases and J by 4 bases, with 16 bases between them. The germline V gene encodes CDR1 DFQATT and CDR2 SNEGSKA (reference sequence). The CDR3 runs to 14 residues. CDR3 sequence reads: CSASRGNGVYEQYF. CDR3 bases: TGCAGTGCTAGTCGCGGAAATGGTGTTTACGAGCAGTACTTC.

This chain joins TRBV9 and TRBJ2-7, with a possible D match to TRBD1 (5 bases). This CDR3 comprises 18 residues. From germline, CDR1 is SGDLS and CDR2 YYNGEE. The V end was cut by 0 bases, the J end by 6 bases, with 25 bases between. The CDR3 protein is CASSVESWTPTTPLEQYF. In DNA, the CDR3 is TGTGCCAGCAGCGTAGAAAGTTGGACACCTACAACTCCCCTCGAGCAGTACTTC. Based on the CDR3 plus reference TRBV9 and TRBJ2-7, the full variable domain is DSGVTQTPKHLITATGQRVTLRCSPRSGDLSVYWYQQSLDQGLQFLIQYYNGEERAKGNILERFSAQQFPDLHSELNLSSLELGDSALYFCASSVESWTPTTPLEQYFGPGTRLTVT.

The rearrangement uses TRBV3-1 (or the pseudogene TRBV3-2) and TRBJ1-1, with a tentative D call TRBD1 (6 bases). CDR3 size: 14 residues. V was cut by 4 bases and J by 5 bases, with 14 bases left in between. Germline V gene lookup returns CDR1 LGHDT and CDR2 YNNKEL (reference sequence). The DNA of the CDR3 is TGTGCCAGCAGCCCATTACAGGGACGAACTGAAGCTTTCTTT. It is translated as CASSPLQGRTEAFF.

The genes are TRBV6-5 and TRBJ2-5, with D maybe TRBD2 (5 bases). From germline, CDR1 is MNHEY and CDR2 SVGAGI. The CDR3 spans 12 residues. Deletions cut 6 bases from V and 5 bases from J, with 10 bases between. CDR3: CASSAGRETQYF. CDR3 bases: TGTGCCAGCAGCGCGGGCCGGGAGACCCAGTACTTC.

This clone is a singleton in its sample. V gene TRBV18 combines with J gene TRBJ1-1; 7 nucleotides line up with TRBD1. Trimming removed 2 bases from V and 0 bases from J; junction bases left unmatched: 6. The CDR3 runs 16 residues. The germline CDR1 and CDR2 sequences are KGHSH and LQKENI. For the CDR3, the DNA is TGTGCCAGCTCACCAGGCAGGGGGAGGATGAACACTGAAGCTTTCTTT. Protein sequence: CASSPGRGRMNTEAFF.

The genes are TRBV7-6 and TRBJ2-5, with 12 nucleotides matching TRBD2. Germline loops: CDR1 SGHVS, CDR2 FNYEAQ. V trimming: 4 bases; J trimming: 4 bases; junction bases outside the gene matches: 10. There are 17 residues in the CDR3. DNA for the CDR3: TGTGCCAGCAGCTCCCCCCGACTAGCGGGGGACGGAGAGACCCAGTACTTC. Protein product: CASSSPRLAGDGETQYF.

This chain uses TRBV7-2 with TRBJ1-2, with TRBD1 identical over 8 bases. With 6 bases clipped from V and 2 bases from J, the junction kept 5 bases outside the gene matches. This CDR3 region has 14 residues. From germline, CDR1 is SGHTA and CDR2 FQGNSA. The CDR3 DNA reads as TGTGCCAGCAGGGAAGGACAGGGCAACTATGGCTACACCTTC. Its translation: CASREGQGNYGYTF.

The gene calls are TRBV15 and TRBJ2-7, with TRBD2 matching 8 bases. CDR3 length equals 16 residues. J gave up 6 bases and V 2 bases, and 12 bases lay outside the gene matches. CDR1 is LNHNV, CDR2 YYDKDF, per germline (reference sequence). The chain's CDR3 is CATSRLGAGTRGEQYF. The DNA of the CDR3 is TGTGCCACCAGCAGACTGGGCGCCGGGACTAGAGGCGAGCAGTACTTC. Supplemented by reference TRBV15 and TRBJ2-7, the full variable domain reads DAMVIQNPRYQVTQFGKPVTLSCSQTLNHNVMYWYQQKSSQAPKLLFHYYDKDFNNEADTPDNFQSRRPNTSFCFLDIRSPGLGDTAMYLCATSRLGAGTRGEQYFGPGTRLTVT.

Only one count was recorded for this clone. V and J are TRBV5-1 and TRBJ1-2; possible D gene TRBD1, 5 bases. The CDR3 contains 14 residues. CDR1 SGHRS and CDR2 YFSETQ come from the germline V gene. V shed 2 bases and J shed 2 bases, with 10 bases lying between them. CDR3 loop: CASSFYPGNYGYTF. The CDR3 coding sequence is TGCGCCAGCAGCTTCTATCCAGGGAACTATGGCTACACCTTC.

The table lists this clone with a count of one. The chain links TRBV10-2 to TRBJ1-4; D unresolved. The CDR3 has 16 amino acids. CDR1 is WSHSY and CDR2 is SAAADI in the germline V gene. Trimming took 0 bases from V and 8 from J, leaving 16 bases between them. CDR3 nucleotides: TGCGCCAGCAGTGAGTCGTCCGTTTCAAACCGGGAAAAACTGTTTTTT. Translation: CASSESSVSNREKLFF.

This chain uses TRBV5-4 with TRBJ2-5; D uncertain. V lost 0 bases to trimming and J lost 4 bases, with 7 bases between them. The CDR3 runs 13 residues. Germline CDR1 and CDR2: SGHNT and YYREEE (reference sequence). This CDR3 reads CASSLVVGETQYF. For the CDR3, the DNA is TGTGCCAGCAGCTTGGTGGTCGGAGAGACCCAGTACTTC.

This clone was recorded only once. This chain uses TRBV2 with TRBJ1-4, with a weak D call TRBD1 (5 bases). CDR3 length equals 16 residues. Trimming shortened V by 4 bases and J by 5 bases, and 17 bases separated the two germline ends. The germline V gene has CDR1 SNHLY and CDR2 FYNNEI. CDR3 loop: CASSVWQGNQNEKLFF. Written as DNA, the CDR3 is TGTGCCAGCAGTGTTTGGCAGGGCAATCAAAATGAAAAACTGTTTTTT.

The CDR3 DNA follows: TGTGCCTGGACAACCGGGACAGGGGGATTTGGAGACGGCGGCTACACCTTC. Translation gives CAWTTGTGGFGDGGYTF. This chain connects TRBV30 to TRBJ1-2; 11 bases fit TRBD1. J lost 8 bases, V lost 4 bases, and 18 bases had no gene match. The CDR3 contains 17 residues. Germline V CDR1 and CDR2: GTSNPN, SVGIG (reference sequence).